The present entry profiles one T cell receptor beta chain with its context. Its antigen is not known. Mismatch with germline at one junction end may stem from a read error. The data were taken from a study of breast tumors, draining lymph nodes, adjacent tissues. Samples came from axillary lymph nodes draining the breast cancer. TCRdb itself ran the multiplex PCR reads through MiXCR, one entry per CDR3 protein. The sample has 270,000 or so distinct CDR3 sequences, 30% seen once. Regarding the study as a whole: Luminal-like breast cancer showed significantly greater tumor-nontumor repertoire similarity than basal-like breast cancer did.

In germline, CDR1 is LNHNV, CDR2 YYDKDF (reference sequence). The CDR3 extends over 15 amino acids. V gene TRBV15 combines with J gene TRBJ2-2; D not certain. The TCR sequence derives from a female donor with breast cancer. Some clones in this sample may be carry-over from other donors' samples. Sequencing was done on a sample of axillary lymph node tissue. The CDR3 reads CATGRNLADTGELFF. The CDR3 DNA follows: TGTGCCACCGGCAGAAACCTGGCGGACACCGGGGAGCTGTTTTTT.